Each of the 8 T cell receptor beta chains below was sequenced from the same sample in a study of human T cells and chemical hapten exposure. TCRdb recomputed calls from the RACE reads with MiXCR, one row per CDR3 protein. The sample has about 92,000 distinct CDR3 sequences; about a tenth are singletons. Time point denoted: patch test 3, about 24 weeks after DPC sensitization. Treatment indicated: therapeutic diphenylcyclopropenone sensitization with weekly scalp DPC. This specimen consisted of whole blood, obtained in connection with sensitization to the hapten diphenylcyclopropenone (DPC). Receptors were obtained from a woman in her 30s with alopecia areata. Some clones in this sample may be carry-over from other donors' samples.

There are a few counts of this clonotype. This chain links TRBV3-1 with TRBJ2-2, with TRBD1 matching 7 bases. Unmatched junction bases numbered 5, after V lost 5 bases and J lost 2 bases. The V gene's germline CDR1 is LGHDT and CDR2 YNNKEL (reference sequence). The CDR3 runs 15 residues. The CDR3 region is CASSLRQGNTGELFF. CDR3 in DNA: TGTGCCAGCAGCTTAAGACAGGGAAACACCGGGGAGCTGTTTTTT.

This clonotype turned up a few times. V is TRBV20-1 and J is TRBJ1-5; maybe TRBD1 (5 bases). Trimming stripped 3 bases from V and 4 bases from J, with 7 bases between. The germline CDR1 and CDR2 sequences are DFQATT and SNEGSKA (reference sequence). The CDR3 runs 12 residues. The CDR3 DNA is TGCAGTGCTAGGGACACAAATCAGCCCCAGCATTTT. It codes for CSARDTNQPQHF.

This clonotype was picked up a small number of times. The V gene is TRBV3-1, the J gene TRBJ2-1, with unresolved D. CDR3 length equals 13 residues. V shed 3 bases and J shed 5 bases, with 8 bases lying between them. Germline loops: CDR1 LGHDT, CDR2 YNNKEL (reference sequence). In DNA, the CDR3 is TGTGCCAGCAGCCAGCCCTATAACAATGAGCAGTTCTTC. It encodes CASSQPYNNEQFF.

The table lists this clonotype with many counts. V is TRBV6-4 and J is TRBJ2-7; possible D gene TRBD2, 5 bases. The V gene lost 4 bases and the J gene lost 0 bases, with 25 bases spanning the gap. The CDR3 consists of 19 residues. Germline values: CDR1 MRHNA, CDR2 SNTAGT. CDR3 DNA: TGTGCCAGCAGTGGTACGTCCGTCGTACTAGAAGAGATCTCCTACGAGCAGTACTTC. Amino acid sequence: CASSGTSVVLEEISYEQYF.

Here the CDR3 reads CASESPGVKNIQYF. The CDR3 region has the DNA TGTGCCAGCGAGAGTCCAGGGGTTAAAAACATTCAGTACTTC. The chain is built from TRBV28 and TRBJ2-4, with a possible D match to TRBD1 (6 bases). Germline CDR1 reads MDHEN; CDR2 reads SYDVKM. The CDR3 has 14 residues. V was clipped by 8 bases and J by 4 bases, with 15 bases between them.

The chain combines TRBV7-9 with TRBJ1-1, with D unresolved. Trimming cost V 3 bases and J 3 bases, with 8 bases left between them. This CDR3 has 13 amino acids. Per the germline V gene, CDR1 is SEHNR and CDR2 is FQNEAQ (reference sequence). The CDR3 loop is CASSFERYTEAFF. CDR3 DNA: TGTGCCAGCAGCTTCGAACGGTACACTGAAGCTTTCTTT.

The rearrangement links TRBV5-5 to TRBJ1-5, with D possibly TRBD1 on 5 matching bases. V shed 2 bases and J shed 2 bases, with 11 bases lying between them. The CDR3 spans 15 residues. The germline CDR1 and CDR2 sequences are SGHKS and YYEKEE (reference sequence). DNA for the CDR3: TGTGCCAGCAGCTTAAGGGGTCACGGCAATCAGCCCCAGCATTTT. Translated: CASSLRGHGNQPQHF.

The V call is TRBV5-1, the J call TRBJ2-1, with TRBD1 as a possible D gene (5 bases). V shed 4 bases and J shed 5 bases, with 28 bases lying between them. CDR3 length equals 19 residues. Germline V CDR1 and CDR2: SGHRS, YFSETQ. CDR3 amino acids: CASSQGVGYPDEGNNEQFF. The CDR3 nucleotides are TGCGCCAGCAGCCAGGGCGTGGGGTACCCAGACGAAGGTAACAATGAGCAGTTCTTC.